The rows below give T cell receptor beta chains drawn from one sample of a study of T cell responses to AZD1222 COVID-19 vaccine. The method was immunoSEQ multiplex PCR; TCRdb's version includes in-frame clones alone and lacks a portion of them. The repertoire holds 94,000 or so clones, with 80% to 90% as singletons. The specimen was peripheral blood, collected on day 0 of AZD1222 vaccination. The source is an adult in good health. Both conserved end residues are part of each CDR3. Each record gives: D gene, clone size, J gene, V gene, CDR3 protein, CDR3 DNA. The D gene is left open where the match is weak. A clone size is listed for some rows: how often the clone was seen (once, few, many), or a class if it is expanded.

D: .; size: .; J: TRBJ1-4; V: TRBV4-2; CDR3: CASSQVRGVGEKLFF; DNA: TGTGCCAGCAGCCAAGTGCGGGGGGTGGGTGAAAAACTGTTTTTT
D: .; size: .; J: TRBJ2-7; V: TRBV10-3; CDR3: CAISEGAGYEQYF; DNA: TGTGCCATCAGTGAGGGGGCTGGCTACGAGCAGTACTTC
D: .; size: .; J: TRBJ1-6; V: TRBV5-4; CDR3: CASSPGHSSYNSPLHF; DNA: TGTGCCAGCAGCCCGGGACACAGCTCCTATAATTCACCCCTCCACTTT
D: TRBD1; size: .; J: TRBJ1-6; V: TRBV5-4; CDR3: CASSWGQANSPLHF; DNA: TGTGCCAGCAGCTGGGGACAGGCTAATTCACCCCTCCACTTT
D: .; size: .; J: TRBJ1-6; V: TRBV6-2/TRBV6-3; CDR3: CASSYGENNSPLHF; DNA: TGTGCCAGCAGTTATGGGGAAAATAATTCACCCCTCCACTTT
D: .; size: .; J: TRBJ2-7; V: TRBV10-3; CDR3: CAISESGGPEQYF; DNA: TGTGCCATCAGTGAGTCTGGGGGACCCGAGCAGTACTTC
D: TRBD1; size: .; J: TRBJ2-7; V: TRBV5-4; CDR3: CASSFRTGGFYEQYF; DNA: TGTGCCAGCAGCTTCCGTACAGGGGGTTTCTACGAGCAGTACTTC
D: .; size: .; J: TRBJ1-4; V: TRBV5-8; CDR3: CASSLVEEGSLELFF; DNA: TGTGCCAGCAGCTTGGTGGAGGAAGGGTCGCTAGAACTGTTTTTT
D: .; size: .; J: TRBJ1-3; V: TRBV7-8; CDR3: CASSLGRGSGNTIYF; DNA: TGTGCCAGCAGCTTAGGGCGGGGCTCTGGAAACACCATATATTTT
D: .; size: once; J: TRBJ2-7; V: TRBV29-1; CDR3: CSVEDVNSYEQYF; DNA: TGCAGCGTTGAAGATGTCAACTCCTACGAGCAGTACTTC
D: .; size: .; J: TRBJ2-1; V: TRBV3-1/TRBV3-2; CDR3: CASSLNELPEQFF; DNA: TGTGCCAGCAGCCTCAATGAGCTCCCTGAGCAGTTCTTC
D: .; size: once; J: TRBJ1-4; V: TRBV27; CDR3: CASSLSWATNEKLFF; DNA: TGTGCCAGCAGTTTATCGTGGGCAACTAATGAAAAACTGTTTTTT
D: .; size: once; J: TRBJ1-1; V: TRBV12-3/TRBV12-4; CDR3: CASSPPGGRGAFF; DNA: TGTGCCAGCAGTCCCCCGGGGGGCAGAGGAGCTTTCTTT
D: .; size: .; J: TRBJ1-1; V: TRBV3-1/TRBV3-2; CDR3: CASSRAEGNTEAFF; DNA: TGTGCCAGCAGCCGGGCCGAGGGGAACACTGAAGCTTTCTTT
D: .; size: .; J: TRBJ2-7; V: TRBV5-1; CDR3: CASSSRTDAYEQYF; DNA: TGCGCCAGCAGCTCCCGGACGGATGCCTACGAGCAGTACTTC
D: TRBD1; size: .; J: TRBJ1-2; V: TRBV10-3; CDR3: CAISGTGANYGYTF; DNA: TGTGCCATCAGCGGGACAGGGGCTAACTATGGCTACACCTTC
D: .; size: .; J: TRBJ1-2; V: TRBV15; CDR3: CATSRESHGYTF; DNA: TGTGCCACCAGCAGAGAATCTCATGGCTACACCTTC
D: .; size: .; J: TRBJ1-2; V: TRBV30; CDR3: CASWGAYGYTF; DNA: TGTGCCTCTTGGGGGGCCTATGGCTACACCTTC
D: .; size: .; J: TRBJ1-6; V: TRBV18; CDR3: CASSPPAGNSPLHF; DNA: TGTGCCAGCTCACCACCAGCGGGTAATTCACCCCTCCACTTT
D: TRBD1; size: .; J: TRBJ1-1; V: TRBV29-1; CDR3: CSVGQGARTEAFF; DNA: TGCAGCGTGGGACAGGGGGCGCGAACTGAAGCTTTCTTT
D: .; size: .; J: TRBJ2-3; V: TRBV19; CDR3: CASSIGDGGTQYF; DNA: TGTGCCAGTAGTATAGGAGACGGTGGGACGCAGTATTTT
D: TRBD1; size: .; J: TRBJ2-2; V: TRBV7-9; CDR3: CASSLANNPTGDTGELFF; DNA: TGTGCCAGCAGCTTAGCCAATAACCCGACAGGGGATACCGGGGAGCTGTTTTTT
D: .; size: once; J: TRBJ2-2; V: TRBV7-2; CDR3: CASSPNMGAGELFF; DNA: TGTGCCAGCAGCCCGAACATGGGAGCCGGGGAGCTGTTTTTT
D: .; size: .; J: TRBJ1-6; V: TRBV10-1; CDR3: CASSEGRNSPLHF; DNA: TGCGCCAGCAGTGAAGGCAGGAATTCACCCCTCCACTTT
D: .; size: few; J: TRBJ2-3; V: TRBV4-3; CDR3: CASSQDLALSTDTQYF; DNA: TGCGCCAGCAGCCAAGATCTTGCATTGAGCACAGATACGCAGTATTTT
D: TRBD1; size: .; J: TRBJ1-2; V: TRBV7-9; CDR3: CASSSQGYYGYTF; DNA: TGTGCCAGCAGCTCACAGGGGTATTATGGCTACACCTTC
D: .; size: .; J: TRBJ1-1; V: TRBV20-1; CDR3: CSAREAAGAFF; DNA: TGCAGTGCTAGAGAGGCAGCCGGCGCTTTCTTT
D: TRBD2; size: .; J: TRBJ2-5; V: TRBV5-1; CDR3: CASSLRTSGGAVKETQYF; DNA: TGCGCCAGCAGCCTTCGGACTAGCGGGGGGGCCGTTAAAGAGACCCAGTACTTC
D: TRBD1; size: .; J: TRBJ1-1; V: TRBV6-5; CDR3: CASSQGTGTEAFF; DNA: TGTGCCAGCAGTCAGGGGACAGGGACTGAAGCTTTCTTT
D: .; size: .; J: TRBJ2-7; V: TRBV19; CDR3: CASSPDTYEQYF; DNA: TGTGCCAGTAGCCCTGACACCTACGAGCAGTACTTC
D: TRBD1; size: .; J: TRBJ1-2; V: TRBV5-1; CDR3: CASSSTGSDGYTF; DNA: TGCGCCAGCAGCTCGACAGGGTCTGATGGCTACACCTTC
D: .; size: .; J: TRBJ1-5; V: TRBV18; CDR3: CASHGGLGNQPQHF; DNA: TGTGCCAGCCACGGTGGGTTGGGCAATCAGCCCCAGCATTTT
D: .; size: .; J: TRBJ1-2; V: TRBV4-2; CDR3: CASSQQGEAYGYTF; DNA: TGTGCCAGCAGCCAACAGGGAGAGGCCTATGGCTACACCTTC
D: .; size: .; J: TRBJ1-5; V: TRBV6-4; CDR3: CASSDSAGNQPQHF; DNA: TGTGCCAGCAGTGACTCGGCAGGAAATCAGCCCCAGCATTTT
D: .; size: .; J: TRBJ2-5; V: TRBV7-9; CDR3: CASSLVLRSQETQYF; DNA: TGTGCCAGCAGCTTAGTTCTCCGTTCACAAGAGACCCAGTACTTC
D: TRBD1; size: .; J: TRBJ1-6; V: TRBV15; CDR3: CATSRGTGPHNSPLHF; DNA: TGTGCCACCAGCAGAGGGACAGGACCTCATAATTCACCCCTCCACTTT
D: .; size: .; J: TRBJ1-1; V: TRBV29-1; CDR3: CSLIRDGNTEAFF; DNA: TGCAGCTTGATAAGGGACGGAAACACTGAAGCTTTCTTT
D: TRBD2; size: .; J: TRBJ2-1; V: TRBV9; CDR3: CASSVGGTSGVVF; DNA: TGTGCCAGCAGCGTAGGGGGGACTAGCGGGGTGGTCTTC
D: .; size: .; J: TRBJ1-1; V: TRBV12-3/TRBV12-4; CDR3: CASTSLGSEAFF; DNA: TGTGCCAGCACCTCCCTGGGGTCTGAAGCTTTCTTT